This TCR beta chain was obtained from a study of response to subunit inactivated influenza vaccine (dated by TCRdb to the late 2010s). Study-level background: Deep quantitative profiling of the T cell receptor repertoire was used in the study to follow responses to a trivalent subunit inactivated influenza vaccine.

This clonotype was recorded at least ten times. Its target antigen remains unknown. Per-base quality was not reported, and no clone a single base away is much larger than it. The method was RT-PCR. The sample was run on an Illumina HiSeq 2500. The public reads were reanalyzed by TCRdb: fastp trimming at Q25, MiXCR alignment, in-frame beta chains only. Each record represents a unique CDR3 protein, reported with the most common genes and DNA among its rows. The sample profile shows around 160,000 distinct CDR3 sequences; approximately 10% of them were found once. The biggest ten clones account for around 11% of the sample. The investigation overall reported the following: It was suggested by the authors that each seasonal influenza vaccination may recruit only a limited number of new T cells.

The sample's time point label is to be understood as: around 45 days after influenza vaccine administration. The V end loses 5 bases and the J end loses 8 bases, and a stretch of 13 bases separates them. Per the germline V gene (reference sequence), SEHNR is the CDR1 and FQNEAQ is the CDR2. The CDR3 numbers 14 residues from cysteine through phenylalanine. The CDR3 DNA has 42 bases and is translated from base 1. The material sequenced was non-naive T cells sorted from PBMCs, taken roughly 48 days after vaccination. The cell subset or site label of this sample denotes: memory T cell fraction. The sequence derives from a man between 50 and 59 years old who received an inactivated influenza vaccine. Donor details come from another sample of the same person, matched by shared clones. The V and J genes are TRBV7-9 and TRBJ1-6; TRBD1 might be the D gene, on 6 matching bases. The DNA sequence is given as TGTGCCAGCAGCCTAGGACAGCTCGATTCACCCCTCCACTTT. This is translated as CASSLGQLDSPLHF.